These 10 T cell receptor beta chains share one sample of origin, sequenced in a study of blood T cell dynamics during melanoma immunotherapy. Time point indicated: week 3, after first cycle of checkpoint inhibitor. TCRdb's table, derived via immunoSEQ multiplex PCR, lists solely in-frame clones and lacks some. The sample contains about 15,000 clones, about 83% of which appear only once. The sample was blood, taken from a patient treated with checkpoint blockade. The receptors derive from a human donor with melanoma.

The genes are TRBV18 and TRBJ1-6, with TRBD1 matching 11 bases. The CDR3 extends over 17 amino acids. V lost 4 bases, J lost 5 bases, and 7 bases stayed unmatched. Germline assignment: CDR1 KGHSH and CDR2 LQKENI. For the CDR3, the DNA is TGTGCCAGCTCACTCCGAGGACAGGGGGCTAATAATTCACCCCTCCACTTT. Translated, it gives CASSLRGQGANNSPLHF.

The chain combines TRBV4-3 with TRBJ1-5, with 11 bases aligning to TRBD1. Trimming cost V 2 bases and J 2 bases; bases outside gene matches: 8. The CDR3 covers 18 residues. CDR1 and CDR2 from the germline V gene are LGHNA and YSLEER. CDR3 amino acids: CASSQTIGQGAGNQPQHF. CDR3 sequence (DNA): TGCGCCAGCAGCCAAACGATTGGACAGGGGGCTGGCAATCAGCCCCAGCATTTT.

This sequence joins TRBV28 and TRBJ2-3; 9 bases agree with TRBD2. The V and J ends lost 8 bases and 3 bases, in that order; junction bases with no gene match: 12. Germline V gene data show CDR1 as MDHEN and CDR2 as SYDVKM. There are 16 residues in the CDR3. The CDR3 DNA sequence: TGTGCCAGCGGCGGGGGGGTTGAGAGCGGGACAGATACGCAGTATTTT. Translation: CASGGGVESGTDTQYF.

V gene TRBV28 combines with J gene TRBJ1-2; 7 bases map to TRBD1. CDR1 MDHEN and CDR2 SYDVKM come from the germline V gene. This CDR3 comprises 14 residues. J was trimmed by 5 bases and V by 4 bases; bases with no gene match: 7. For the CDR3, the DNA is TGTGCCAGCAGTTATGGCAGGGGGAAGTATGGCTACACCTTC. Translation: CASSYGRGKYGYTF.

The chain carries TRBV5-1 and TRBJ2-5, with D possibly being TRBD2 (6 bases). The CDR3 extends over 13 amino acids. V was trimmed by 2 bases and J by 5 bases, leaving 10 bases between them. CDR1 and CDR2 from the germline V gene are SGHRS and YFSETQ. The CDR3 here is CASSFGGGETQYF. DNA for the CDR3: TGCGCCAGCAGCTTTGGGGGAGGTGAGACCCAGTACTTC.

This clone was counted only a few times. The gene calls are TRBV2 and TRBJ1-3, with D tentatively TRBD1 (5 bases). The CDR3 covers 14 residues. Germline V gives CDR1 SNHLY, CDR2 FYNNEI. Trimming removed 8 bases at V and 0 bases at J, with 11 bases between. The CDR3 region is CASSGRLSGNTIYF. CDR3 bases: TGTGCCAGCTCGGGACGGCTCTCTGGAAACACCATATATTTT.

This clone was counted a single time. V is TRBV11-2 and J is TRBJ2-7; D unclear. Germline V gene sequence: CDR1 SGHAT, CDR2 FQNNGV. The CDR3 contains 13 residues. The ends were cut back, 3 bases at V and 0 bases at J, with 6 bases in the middle. The CDR3 sequence is CASSLDVSYEQYF. The CDR3 region has the DNA TGTGCCAGCAGCTTGGACGTCTCCTACGAGCAGTACTTC. The full variable domain, rest sourced from reference TRBV11-2 and TRBJ2-7, is EAGVAQSPRYKIIEKRQSVAFWCNPISGHATLYWYQQILGQGPKLLIQFQNNGVVDDSQLPKDRFSAERLKGVDSTLKIQPAKLEDSAVYLCASSLDVSYEQYFGPGTRLTVT.

The genes are TRBV18 and TRBJ2-7; TRBD1 matches at 7 bases. V shed 2 bases and J 4 bases; nucleotides not matched to a gene: 14. Per germline, CDR1 KGHSH and CDR2 LQKENI. This CDR3 has 17 amino acids. CDR3 protein: CASSPIEYGQVGYEQYF. The CDR3 nucleotides are TGTGCCAGCTCACCAATCGAATACGGACAGGTGGGTTACGAGCAGTACTTC.

The chain links TRBV27 to TRBJ2-5; D might be TRBD1 or TRBD2, each matching 6 bases. V lost 6 bases and J 2 bases, leaving 16 bases between the germline ends. Germline V CDR1 and CDR2: MNHEY, SMNVEV (reference sequence). The CDR3 has 15 amino acids. CDR3 residues: CASSLLGGGQETQYF. DNA for the CDR3: TGTGCCAGCAGCCTTCTAGGAGGGGGACAAGAGACCCAGTACTTC.

This clone was recorded once. The chain has TRBV7-2 and TRBJ2-5; TRBD1 aligns across 8 bases. J lost 4 bases, V lost 3 bases, and 1 base had no gene match. The CDR3 runs to 13 residues. The germline V gene has CDR1 SGHTA and CDR2 FQGNSA. The CDR3 region has the DNA TGTGCCAGCAGCTTGGGGACAGGAGAGACCCAGTACTTC. It codes for CASSLGTGETQYF. The full variable domain, with the rest looked up from reference TRBV7-2 and TRBJ2-5, is GAGVSQSPSNKVTEKGKDVELRCDPISGHTALYWYRQSLGQGLEFLIYFQGNSAPDKSGLPSDRFSAERTGGSVSTLTIQRTQQEDSAVYLCASSLGTGETQYFGPGTRLLVL.